This TCR beta chain was found in a study of blood T cells in healthy people across ages. Germline lookup yields CDR1 SGHVS and CDR2 FQNEAQ. Trimming took 5 bases from V and 6 from J; bases not matched to a gene: 8. This CDR3 has 14 amino acids. Combining a sample-barcoded 5' primer with a J-beta primer mix, a second PCR ran for about 7 to 11 cycles. Via MiXCR, TCRdb re-called the 5' RACE reads, giving one row per CDR3 protein. The data contain some 800,000 distinct CDR3 sequences, 20% to 25% of them singletons. In addition, the sample was reused for a study of T cells of mothers and their children.

Sequencing input: blood. The receptor's source is a boy between 5 and 17 years old in good health. The chain links TRBV7-8 to TRBJ2-7; 9 nucleotides align to TRBD2. The CDR3 region has the DNA TGTGCCAGCAGCGTTTGGACTAGCGCAGGCGAGCAGTACTTC. Protein sequence: CASSVWTSAGEQYF.